This record covers a single T cell receptor (beta chain). There is no known antigen for this receptor. Base qualities are missing; no much larger clone stands one base away. A FACSAria II was used to sort memory CD4+ T cells, defined as single viable CD3+CD4+CD8-CD45RO+ cells. CMV serostatus was determined with a Roche Elecsys assay detecting serum IgG against CMV pp150, pp28, p38 and p52. After the samples were thawed, total CD4+ T cells were enriched through positive selection using CD4 magnetic microbeads. The samples came from a separate study whose specific focus was interrogating the CD4+ T cell memory repertoire. Peripheral blood mononuclear cells were isolated and cryopreserved according to standard operating procedures, and serum was kept at -80 degrees C. CD3-PerCP (BW264/56), CD4-APC (RPA-T4), CD45RO-PE (UCHT1) and CD8-Pacific Orange (3B5) antibodies were used for staining, and non-viable cells were excluded with Sytox blue.

V and J are trimmed by 3 bases and 5 bases, and the gene matches miss 2 bases of the junction. The CDR3 goes from the cysteine to the phenylalanine over 15 residues. Solely the CDR3 DNA is kept, with 45 bases framed from the first base. CDR1 and CDR2, per the germline V gene (reference sequence), are WNHNN and SYGVQD. This specimen belongs to a study of memory CD4+ T cells and cytomegalovirus serostatus (dated by TCRdb to about 2019). About the full investigation: The cohort included around 35 healthy adults from Belgium, of whom 9 were CMV seropositive and about 24 were CMV seronegative. The study sequenced CD4+ memory TCRbeta repertoires of a Belgian cohort with known cytomegalovirus serostatus to replicate a published TCR-based CMV serostatus classifier.

On the study overall, not on this receptor specifically: The results were interpreted as suggesting that the CMV-associated TCR signature is largely present in the CD4+ memory repertoire. CMV serostatus prediction reached a median bootstrapped AUC of about 0.94 with the original framework and 0.91 with a US-trained random forest. Among the 160 or so previously reported CMV-associated TCRbeta sequences, some 67 showed up in the CD4+ memory repertoires, with each one found in between one and five individuals. Unlike the original study, which covered naive and memory CD4+ and CD8+ populations, the Belgian study sequenced only CD4+CD45RO+ memory cells. On the Belgian cohort, the classifier based on the original framework reached a median bootstrapped AUC of nearly 0.97, with a 95% CI of 0.76-1.00.

The Quick-DNA Microprep Kit was used to extract genomic DNA from the sorted cells. Amplification of TCRbeta DNA was done with the immunoSEQ hsTCRbeta kit, following the protocol from the manufacturer. TCRbeta libraries were sequenced on an Illumina MiSeq instrument. On the study's bioinformatics: After out-of-frame sequences were removed, 2,204,828 distinct TCRbeta sequences remained, averaging approximately 68,000 per individual. Each individual was scored using the number of 150 to 200 previously reported CMV-associated TCRbeta sequences that the individual carried and the total number of productive distinct TCRbeta sequences. A beta-binomial model was reimplemented in Python, and scikit-learn random forests with default parameters were trained on data from the US cohort. Classifier performance on the Belgian cohort was summarized as median AUC with percentile confidence intervals calculated over 10,000 bootstrap iterations. What TCRdb holds here is the immuneACCESS table cut down to in-frame rearrangements. Part of the clones is not present; checked against another copy, under half of the missing clones reflect an unresolved V gene, and the others are unexplained. D and trimming were read from the DNA, whereas the V and J calls and clone size are those reported in that table. Recorded for this sample are around 50,000 clones; around 80% of them occurred a single time. Approximately 0.7% of the sample lies in the top ten.

This clonotype was obtained from an adult in good health and CMV-seronegative. The chain is assembled from TRBV10-1 and TRBJ2-1; TRBD2 lines up with 12 middle nucleotides. Sequencing was carried out using memory CD4+ T cells from blood. The DNA sequence reads TGCGCCAGCAGTGAATGGACTAGCGGGGACAATGAGCAGTTCTTC. Translated, it reads CASSEWTSGDNEQFF.